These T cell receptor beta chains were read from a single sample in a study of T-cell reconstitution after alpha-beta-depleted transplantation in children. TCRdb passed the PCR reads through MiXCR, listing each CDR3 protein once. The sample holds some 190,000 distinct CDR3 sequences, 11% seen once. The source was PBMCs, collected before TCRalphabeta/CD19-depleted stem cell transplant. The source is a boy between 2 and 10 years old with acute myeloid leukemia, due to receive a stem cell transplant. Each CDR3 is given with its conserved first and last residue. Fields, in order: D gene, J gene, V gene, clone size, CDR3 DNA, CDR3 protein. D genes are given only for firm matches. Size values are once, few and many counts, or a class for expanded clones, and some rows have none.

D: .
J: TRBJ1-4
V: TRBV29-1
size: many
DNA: TGCAGCGTTGCGTGGGTACGCAGCGAAAAACTGTTTTTT
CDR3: CSVAWVRSEKLFF

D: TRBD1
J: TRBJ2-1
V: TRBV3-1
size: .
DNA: TGTACCTGCTGCCCCCCGAACCGGGACAGGCATGAGGCTAACAATGAGCAGTTCTTC
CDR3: CTCCPPNRDRHEANNEQFF

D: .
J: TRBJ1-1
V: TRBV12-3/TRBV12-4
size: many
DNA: TGTGCCAGCAGTTTAGGAGGGCGTTCCACTGAAGCTTTCTTT
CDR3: CASSLGGRSTEAFF

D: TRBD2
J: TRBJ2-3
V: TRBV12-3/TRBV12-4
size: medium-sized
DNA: TGTGCCAGCAGTTTCGGGGGGGCCGGAGATACGCAGTATTTT
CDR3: CASSFGGAGDTQYF

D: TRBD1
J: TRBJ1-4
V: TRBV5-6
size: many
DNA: TGTGCCAGCAGCCTGGACAGGCCCTTTGCAACTAATGAAAAACTGTTTTTT
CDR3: CASSLDRPFATNEKLFF

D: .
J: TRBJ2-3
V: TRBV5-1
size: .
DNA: TGCGCCAGGAGCTTGGCTCACACAGATATGCAGTATTTT
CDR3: CARSLAHTDMQYF

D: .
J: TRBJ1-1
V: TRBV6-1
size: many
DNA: TGTGCCAGCACCCTTACAGGGATGAACACTGAAGCTTTCTTT
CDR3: CASTLTGMNTEAFF

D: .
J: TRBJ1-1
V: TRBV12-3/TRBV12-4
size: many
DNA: TGTGCCAGCGGAACAGGGTATTCGACTGAAGCTTTCTTT
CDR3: CASGTGYSTEAFF

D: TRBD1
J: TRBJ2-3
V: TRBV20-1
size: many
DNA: TGCAGTGCTAGAGATGGTAGGGGGCGGGTAGATACGCAGTATTTT
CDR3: CSARDGRGRVDTQYF

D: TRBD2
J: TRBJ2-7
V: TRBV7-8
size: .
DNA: TGTACCAGCAGCTTAGCGGCCATGGGGAGCGGGAGGCTAAACGAGCAGTACTTC
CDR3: CTSSLAAMGSGRLNEQYF

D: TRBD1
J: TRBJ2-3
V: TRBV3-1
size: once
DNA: TGTGCCAGCAGCCATGGGACAGATAGAAGGCAGTATTTT
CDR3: CASSHGTDRRQYF

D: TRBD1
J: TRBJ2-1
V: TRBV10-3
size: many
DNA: TGTGCCATCAGGGGGGACAGGGCAACCAATGAGCAGTTCTTC
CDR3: CAIRGDRATNEQFF

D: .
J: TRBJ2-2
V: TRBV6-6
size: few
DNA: TGTGCCAGCAAGTGGCGGGACACCGGGGAGCTGTTTTTT
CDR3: CASKWRDTGELFF

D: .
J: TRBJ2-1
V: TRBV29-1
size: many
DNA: TGCAGCGTTGGGGGCGGGGGCTGGGGCAATGAGCAGTTCTTC
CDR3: CSVGGGGWGNEQFF

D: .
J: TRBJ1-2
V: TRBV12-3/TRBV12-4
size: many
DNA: TGTGCCAGCAGTTTTCGGCGGACCTATGGCTACACCTTC
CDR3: CASSFRRTYGYTF

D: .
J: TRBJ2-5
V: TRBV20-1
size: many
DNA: TGCAGTGCTATCCGGGACGGACAAGAGACCCAGTACTTC
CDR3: CSAIRDGQETQYF

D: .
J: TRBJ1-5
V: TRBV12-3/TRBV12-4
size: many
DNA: TGTGCCAGCAGTTTACGGACTGATCAGCCCCAGCATTTT
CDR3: CASSLRTDQPQHF

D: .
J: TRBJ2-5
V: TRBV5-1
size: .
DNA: TGCGCCAGCAGCTTGGCCGGGGAGACCCCGTACTTC
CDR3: CASSLAGETPYF

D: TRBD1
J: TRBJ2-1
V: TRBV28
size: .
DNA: TGTGCCAGCAGTTTAATCGGGACAGCCTACAATGAGCAGTTCTTC
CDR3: CASSLIGTAYNEQFF

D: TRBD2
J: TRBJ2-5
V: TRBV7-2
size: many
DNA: TGTGCCAGCAGCTCTCGAGCGGGAGGGCTTCAAGAGACCCAGTACTTC
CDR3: CASSSRAGGLQETQYF

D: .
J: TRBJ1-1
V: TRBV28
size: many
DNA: TGTGCCAGCAGTTACGAACTCGGAGGCACTGAAGCTTTCTTT
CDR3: CASSYELGGTEAFF

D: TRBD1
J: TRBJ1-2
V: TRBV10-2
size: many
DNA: TGCGCCACCTCATCCGACAGGGTCCTAGGCTACACCTTC
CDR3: CATSSDRVLGYTF

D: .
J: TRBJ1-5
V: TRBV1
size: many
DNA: TGCACCAGCAGCCTGGGGAGCAATCAGCCCCAGCATTTT
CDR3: CTSSLGSNQPQHF

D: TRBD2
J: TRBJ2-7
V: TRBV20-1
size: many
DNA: TGCAGTGCTAGGTCTAGCGGGAGCTCCTACGAGCAGTACTTC
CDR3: CSARSSGSSYEQYF

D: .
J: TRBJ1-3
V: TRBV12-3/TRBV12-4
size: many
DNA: TGTGCCAGCAGTTTCATCCTCCCGAGGGGCGAAAGAAACACCATATATTTT
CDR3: CASSFILPRGERNTIYF

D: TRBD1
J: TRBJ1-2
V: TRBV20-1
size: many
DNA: TGCAGTGCTAGAGATCGGGGGGACCGGGACAGAGACTACTATGGCTACACCTTC
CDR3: CSARDRGDRDRDYYGYTF

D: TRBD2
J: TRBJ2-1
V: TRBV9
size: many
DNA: TGTGCCAGCAGCGTAGGCCTAGCGGGCTCCTACAATGAGCAGTTCTTC
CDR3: CASSVGLAGSYNEQFF

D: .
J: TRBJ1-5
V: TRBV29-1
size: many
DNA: TGCAGCGTTGGAGTAGCGGGCGCCGGTCAGCCCCAGCATTTT
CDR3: CSVGVAGAGQPQHF

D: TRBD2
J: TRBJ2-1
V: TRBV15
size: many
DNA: TGTGCCACCAGCAGAGCTAGCGGGGGGAACAATGAGCAGTTCTTC
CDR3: CATSRASGGNNEQFF

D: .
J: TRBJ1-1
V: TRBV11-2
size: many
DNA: TGTGCCAGCAGCCCCTGGGTGGGGATGAACACTGAAGCTTTCTTT
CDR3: CASSPWVGMNTEAFF

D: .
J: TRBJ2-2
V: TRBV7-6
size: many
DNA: TGTGCCAGCAGCTCTAAGGGGAAGGGGTGGAACACCGGGGAGCTGTTTTTT
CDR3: CASSSKGKGWNTGELFF

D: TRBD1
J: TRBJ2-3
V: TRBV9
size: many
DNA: TGTGCCAGCAGCCTTCGGACAGGGTCAGATACGCAGTATTTT
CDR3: CASSLRTGSDTQYF

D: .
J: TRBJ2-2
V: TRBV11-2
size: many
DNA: TGTGCCAGCAGCTTAGACAGGAGATACACCGGGGAGCTGTTTTTT
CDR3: CASSLDRRYTGELFF

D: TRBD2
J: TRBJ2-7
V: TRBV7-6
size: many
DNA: TGTGCCAGCAGCTTACGACTAGCGGGTTACGAGCAGTACTTC
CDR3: CASSLRLAGYEQYF

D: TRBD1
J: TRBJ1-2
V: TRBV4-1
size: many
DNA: TGCGCCAGCAGCCAAGGCGACAGGGCCTATGGCTACACCTTC
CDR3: CASSQGDRAYGYTF

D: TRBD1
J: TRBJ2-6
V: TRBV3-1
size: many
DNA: TGTGCCAGCAGCCAAGGGGGACAGTACCCCTCTGGGGCCAACGTCCTGACTTTC
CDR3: CASSQGGQYPSGANVLTF

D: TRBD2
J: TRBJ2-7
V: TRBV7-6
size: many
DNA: TGTGCCAGCAGCTTAGCGGGAGGGCCTTCCGAGCAGTACTTC
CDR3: CASSLAGGPSEQYF

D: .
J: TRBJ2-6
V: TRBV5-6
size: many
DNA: TGTGCCAGTATACTAGGGGGGGCCAACGTCCTGACTTTC
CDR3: CASILGGANVLTF

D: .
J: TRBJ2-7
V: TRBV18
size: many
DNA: TGTGCCAGCTCTTTTCCCGGATTGGCCTACGAGCAGTACTTC
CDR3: CASSFPGLAYEQYF

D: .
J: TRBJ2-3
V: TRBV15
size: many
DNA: TGTGCCACCAGCAGAGTACGCAGCACAGATACGCAGTATTTT
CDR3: CATSRVRSTDTQYF

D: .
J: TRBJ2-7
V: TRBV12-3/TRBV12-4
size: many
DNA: TGTGCCAGCAGTAAGAATCAGTACGAGCAGTACTTC
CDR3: CASSKNQYEQYF

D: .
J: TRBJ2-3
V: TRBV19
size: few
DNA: TGTGCCAGTAGTGTACAGGTCGGAGATACGCAGTATTTT
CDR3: CASSVQVGDTQYF

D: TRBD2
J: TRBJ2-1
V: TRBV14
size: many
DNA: TGTGCCAGCAGCCAAATAGCGGGGGGGCCCTACAATGAGCAGTTCTTC
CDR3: CASSQIAGGPYNEQFF

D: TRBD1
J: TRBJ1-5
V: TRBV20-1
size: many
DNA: TGCAGTGCTAGCCCGGGACAGGGGGTCAATCAGCCCCAGCATTTT
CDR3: CSASPGQGVNQPQHF

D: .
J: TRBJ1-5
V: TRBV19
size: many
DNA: TGTGCCAGTAGTATAGCCGCGAATCAGCCCCAGCATTTT
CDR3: CASSIAANQPQHF

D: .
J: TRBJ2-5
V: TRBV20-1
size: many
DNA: TGCAGTGCTAGAGTCAGTGAGAAAGAGACCCAGTACTTC
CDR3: CSARVSEKETQYF

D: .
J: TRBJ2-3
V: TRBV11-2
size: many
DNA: TGTGCCAGCAGCGTTATACCCACAGATACGCAGTATTTT
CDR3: CASSVIPTDTQYF

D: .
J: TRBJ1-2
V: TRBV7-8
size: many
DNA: TGTGCCAGCAGCTTAAGAACAGGGAACTATGGCTACACCTTC
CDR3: CASSLRTGNYGYTF

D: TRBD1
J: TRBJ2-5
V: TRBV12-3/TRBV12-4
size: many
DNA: TGTGCCAGCAGTTTAGCGGACAGGGGGGGGGAGACCCAGTACTTC
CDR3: CASSLADRGGETQYF

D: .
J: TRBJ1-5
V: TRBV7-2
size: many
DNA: TGTGCCAGCAGCTTAGCGAGGGGCCTCTATCAGCCCCAGCATTTT
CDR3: CASSLARGLYQPQHF

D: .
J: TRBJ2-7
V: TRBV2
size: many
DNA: TGTGCCAGCCGCCTAAGTTTAGCTGAGCAGTACTTC
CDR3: CASRLSLAEQYF

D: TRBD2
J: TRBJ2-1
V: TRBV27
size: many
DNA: TGTGCCAGCAGTTCCGTAGCGGGAGCTTACAATGAGCAGTTCTTC
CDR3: CASSSVAGAYNEQFF

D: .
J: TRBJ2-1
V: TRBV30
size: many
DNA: TGTGCCTGGAGTGGGGGTGATGGGGGCGCCGCCTACAATGAGCAGTTCTTC
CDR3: CAWSGGDGGAAYNEQFF

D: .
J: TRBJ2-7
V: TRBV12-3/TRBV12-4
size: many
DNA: TGTGCCAGCAGTTTCCCGGGGAGTCGAGTCGAGCAGTACTTC
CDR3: CASSFPGSRVEQYF

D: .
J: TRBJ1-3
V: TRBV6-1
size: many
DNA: TGTGCCAGCAGTAGAACAGGCTCTGGAAACACCATATATTTT
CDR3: CASSRTGSGNTIYF